The clone carrying this T cell receptor beta chain was counted many times. Its matching antigen is unknown. RNA transcripts served as the template for amplifying TCR beta CDR3 regions. HTBI primers were used for first-round RT-PCR of the TCR CDR3. MiXCR was run by TCRdb on the multiplex PCR reads, yielding one entry per CDR3 protein. The sample lists hundreds of thousands of distinct CDR3 sequences; roughly 13% were seen once. A lack of ophthalmopathy progression within 18 months defined stable Graves' hyperthyroidism. Hyperthyroidism in the patients, aged 18 to 65, was newly diagnosed and under 2 months in duration. Based on clinical symptoms, serum thyroxine and TRAb, thyroid ultrasound and orbital computed tomography, diagnoses were reached. These data belong to a study of T cells in Graves' hyperthyroidism and ophthalmopathy. Study-level results: The model foresaw ophthalmopathy a median around 6 months prior to onset.

Trimming left V 6 bases short and J 3 bases short, with 15 bases between. The CDR3 runs 15 residues. V usage is TRBV12-3 or TRBV12-4 and J usage is TRBJ2-1; the D gene is possibly TRBD2 (5 bases). The sequence was collected from a woman aged 18-29 years with Graves' hyperthyroidism. The sample was blood. CDR3: CASSTFQGLYNEQFF. The DNA for the CDR3 is TGTGCCAGCAGCACCTTCCAAGGACTCTACAATGAGCAGTTCTTC.